Sequencing of this T cell receptor (beta chain) was carried out in a study of blood T cell repertoires in COVID-19. Study summary: Both acute and convalescent COVID-19 samples were obtained from the United States, Italy and Spain. T cells, B-cell-depleted T cells, or PBMCs supplied cDNA or gDNA.

Details on this clone: One end of the junction does not line up with germline, which may come from a read error. This CDR3 is also generated by other DNA sequences in the sample.

In the original workflow: By means of reference gene primer amplification, nucleated cell counts were estimated. The repertoire was sequenced with immunoSEQ multiplex PCR; TCRdb's copy has only in-frame clones and lacks some. The V and J calls and clone size come from that table; D and trimming were worked out from the DNA. This sample has about 84,000 clones; about 80% occur once, and the top ten carry approximately 5.4%. This CDR3 has 14 residues. CDR1 and CDR2 (germline): GTSNPN, SVGIG (reference sequence). This TCR derives from a man aged 50 or older with active or convalescent COVID-19. The material sequenced was peripheral blood. This chain uses TRBV30 with TRBJ1-2; 11 bases align to TRBD1. Written as DNA, the CDR3 is TGTGCCTGGAGTGGGGACAGGGGGAACTATGGCTATACCTTC. It codes for CAWSGDRGNYGYTF.